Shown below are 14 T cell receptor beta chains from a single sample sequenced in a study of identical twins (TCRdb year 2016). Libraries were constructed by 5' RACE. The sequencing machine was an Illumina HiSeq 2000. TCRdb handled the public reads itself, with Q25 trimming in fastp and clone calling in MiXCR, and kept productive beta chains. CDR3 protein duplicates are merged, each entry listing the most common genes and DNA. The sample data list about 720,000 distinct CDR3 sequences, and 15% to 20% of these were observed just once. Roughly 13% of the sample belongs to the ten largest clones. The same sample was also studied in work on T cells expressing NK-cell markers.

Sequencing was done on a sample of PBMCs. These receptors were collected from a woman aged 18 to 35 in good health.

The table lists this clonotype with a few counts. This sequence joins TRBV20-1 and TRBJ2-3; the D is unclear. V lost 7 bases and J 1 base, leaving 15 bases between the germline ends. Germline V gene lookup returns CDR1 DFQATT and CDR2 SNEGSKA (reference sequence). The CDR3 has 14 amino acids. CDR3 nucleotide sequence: TGCAGTGGGCAGTCTGGATTCCGCACAGATACGCAGTATTTT. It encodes CSGQSGFRTDTQYF.

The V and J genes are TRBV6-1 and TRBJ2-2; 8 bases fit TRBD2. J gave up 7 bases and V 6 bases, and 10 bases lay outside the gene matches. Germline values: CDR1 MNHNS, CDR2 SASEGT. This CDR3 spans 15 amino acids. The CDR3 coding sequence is TGTGCCAGCAGGGAGACTAGCCGGGAGGGCGGGGAGCTGTTTTTT. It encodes CASRETSREGGELFF.

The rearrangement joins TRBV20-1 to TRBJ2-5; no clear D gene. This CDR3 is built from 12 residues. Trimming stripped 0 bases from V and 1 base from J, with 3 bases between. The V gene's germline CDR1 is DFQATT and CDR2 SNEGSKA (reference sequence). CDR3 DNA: TGCAGTGCTAGAGATGTCCAAGAGACCCAGTACTTC. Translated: CSARDVQETQYF.

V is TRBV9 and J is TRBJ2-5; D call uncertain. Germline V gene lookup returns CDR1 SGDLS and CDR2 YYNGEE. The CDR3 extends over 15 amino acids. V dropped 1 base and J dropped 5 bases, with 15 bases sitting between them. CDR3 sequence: CASSVSPSPSETQYF. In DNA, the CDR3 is TGTGCCAGCAGCGTATCGCCCAGCCCCTCGGAGACCCAGTACTTC.

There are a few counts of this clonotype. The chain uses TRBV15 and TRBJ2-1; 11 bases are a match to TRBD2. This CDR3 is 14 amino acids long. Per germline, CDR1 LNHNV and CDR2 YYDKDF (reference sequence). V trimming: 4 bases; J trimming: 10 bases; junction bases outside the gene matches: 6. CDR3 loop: CATSTSGGSREQFF. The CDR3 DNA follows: TGTGCCACCAGCACTAGCGGGGGGTCTAGAGAGCAGTTCTTC.

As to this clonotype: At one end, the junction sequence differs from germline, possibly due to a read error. Here the CDR3 DNA reads TGTGCCACCAGCAGGGCCTTCGATGGGGAGCATTACTTC. Translation gives CATSRAFDGEHYF. The chain combines TRBV15 with TRBJ2-7; perhaps TRBD2 as D (5 bases). The CDR3 runs 13 residues. Germline V lookup: CDR1 LNHNV, CDR2 YYDKDF (reference sequence).

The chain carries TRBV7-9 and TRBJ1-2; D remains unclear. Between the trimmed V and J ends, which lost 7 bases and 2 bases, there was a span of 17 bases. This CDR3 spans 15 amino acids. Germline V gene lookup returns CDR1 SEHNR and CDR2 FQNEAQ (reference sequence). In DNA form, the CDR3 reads TGTGCCAGCACCCCCGCCATGGGAGGAAACTATGGCTACACCTTC. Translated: CASTPAMGGNYGYTF.

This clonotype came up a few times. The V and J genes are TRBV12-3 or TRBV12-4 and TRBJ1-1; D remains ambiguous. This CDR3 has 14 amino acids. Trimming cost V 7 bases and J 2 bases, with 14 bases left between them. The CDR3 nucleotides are TGTGCCAGCACTTGGCGGGCAGCCAACACTGAAGCTTTCTTT. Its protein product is CASTWRAANTEAFF.

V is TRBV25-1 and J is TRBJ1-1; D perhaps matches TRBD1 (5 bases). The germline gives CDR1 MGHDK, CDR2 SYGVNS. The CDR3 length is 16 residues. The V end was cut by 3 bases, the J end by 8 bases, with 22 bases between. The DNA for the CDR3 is TGTGCCAGCAGTGAGTCTGCACGGTCAGTTGAGGGGGAAGCTTTCTTT. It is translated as CASSESARSVEGEAFF.

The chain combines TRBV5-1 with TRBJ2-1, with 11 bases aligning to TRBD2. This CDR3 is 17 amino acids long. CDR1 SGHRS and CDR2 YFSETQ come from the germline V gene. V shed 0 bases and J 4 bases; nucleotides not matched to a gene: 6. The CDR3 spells CASSLGLAGGGYNEQFF. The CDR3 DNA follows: TGCGCCAGCAGCTTGGGGCTAGCGGGGGGAGGGTACAATGAGCAGTTCTTC.

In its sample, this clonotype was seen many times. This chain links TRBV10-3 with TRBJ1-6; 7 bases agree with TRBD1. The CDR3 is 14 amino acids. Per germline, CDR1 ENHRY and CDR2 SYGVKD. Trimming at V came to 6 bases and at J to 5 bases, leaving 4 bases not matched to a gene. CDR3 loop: CAIRPDRDNSPLHF. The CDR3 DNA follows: TGTGCCATCAGACCCGACAGGGATAATTCACCCCTCCACTTT.

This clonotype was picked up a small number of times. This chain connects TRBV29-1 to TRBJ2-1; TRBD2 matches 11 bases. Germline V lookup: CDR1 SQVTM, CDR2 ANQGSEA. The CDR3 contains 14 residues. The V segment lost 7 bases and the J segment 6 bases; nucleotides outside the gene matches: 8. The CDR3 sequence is CSAVLAGGTNEQFF. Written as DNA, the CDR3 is TGCAGCGCCGTCCTAGCGGGGGGTACCAATGAGCAGTTCTTC.

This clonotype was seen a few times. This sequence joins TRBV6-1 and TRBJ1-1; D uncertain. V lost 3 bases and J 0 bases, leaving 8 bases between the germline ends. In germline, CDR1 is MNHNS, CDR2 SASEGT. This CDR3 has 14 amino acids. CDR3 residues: CASSDLGLNTEAFF. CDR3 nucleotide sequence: TGTGCCAGCAGTGACTTAGGGCTGAACACTGAAGCTTTCTTT.

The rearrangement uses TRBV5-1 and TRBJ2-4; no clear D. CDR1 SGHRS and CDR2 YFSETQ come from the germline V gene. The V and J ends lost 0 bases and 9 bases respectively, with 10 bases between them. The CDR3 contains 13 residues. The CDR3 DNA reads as TGCGCCAGCAGCTTGGATGGGCGAGGCATTCAGTACTTC. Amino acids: CASSLDGRGIQYF. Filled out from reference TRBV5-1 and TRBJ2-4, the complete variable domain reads KAGVTQTPRYLIKTRGQQVTLSCSPISGHRSVSWYQQTPGQGLQFLFEYFSETQRNKGNFPGRFSGRQFSNSRSEMNVSTLELGDSALYLCASSLDGRGIQYFGAGTRLSVL.